A single sample is the source of the 9 T cell receptor beta chains below, sequenced in a study of persistence of HIV-infected CD4 T cells. The immunoSEQ assay was version 4, run in survey mode. TCRdb's copy holds only in-frame clones and misses some; the assay was immunoSEQ multiplex PCR. This sample carries roughly 41,000 clones, around 80% of them seen once, and the ten largest clones take less than 2%. Their cognate antigens are unknown. Stimulation used 7.5 to 10 ug/mL lysate from CMV-infected fibroblasts. CD40L/CD69 double-negative CD45RO-high memory CD4+ T cells were collected. The material sequenced was CD4+ T cells sorted from PBMCs after approximately 19-hour stimulation, taken from a patient who received antiretroviral therapy. All receptors come from an adult man with HIV who was CMV-seropositive.

V is TRBV12-3 or TRBV12-4 and J is TRBJ1-2, with D unresolved. This CDR3 is built from 13 residues. Trimming shortened V by 6 bases and J by 8 bases, and 16 bases separated the two germline ends. The CDR3 DNA reads TGTGCCAGCAGCTCCGGCCCCGAGAAGGGCTACACCTTC. Amino acids: CASSSGPEKGYTF.

This chain connects TRBV18 to TRBJ2-1; 9 bases align to TRBD2. The CDR3 length is 14 residues. The V and J ends lost 1 base and 9 bases, in that order; junction bases with no gene match: 4. Looked up from germline, CDR1 is KGHSH and CDR2 is LQKENI. CDR3 sequence (DNA): TGTGCCAGCTCACCACGGGGACTAGCAATTGAGCAGTTCTTC. Protein: CASSPRGLAIEQFF.

The sample holds a few counts of this clone. The V and J genes are TRBV4-1 and TRBJ1-5; TRBD1 aligns across 8 bases. V trimming: 4 bases; J trimming: 7 bases; junction bases outside the gene matches: 12. CDR3 length equals 16 residues. CDR1 is MGHRA and CDR2 is YSYEKL in the germline V gene. CDR3 nucleotides: TGCGCCAGCAGCCGACCCGGGACAGGCGGTGAACAGCCCCAGCATTTT. As protein: CASSRPGTGGEQPQHF.

J is TRBJ1-1 and V is TRBV12-5; 8 bases agree with TRBD1. The germline V gene has CDR1 LGHNT and CDR2 FRNRAP. Trimming at V came to 1 base and at J to 2 bases, leaving 6 bases not matched to a gene. The CDR3 consists of 16 residues. The CDR3 DNA reads TGTGCTAGTGGTTTGGCGACAGGGGCCCTAAACACTGAAGCTTTCTTT. Translation: CASGLATGALNTEAFF.

This rearrangement joins TRBV18 to TRBJ2-7, with 10 bases fitting TRBD1. The germline gives CDR1 KGHSH, CDR2 LQKENI. CDR3 size: 15 residues. V dropped 3 bases and J dropped 0; count of bases not matched to a gene: 2. This CDR3 is CASSPGQGSSYEQYF. The CDR3 DNA follows: TGTGCCAGCTCACCGGGACAGGGGAGCTCCTACGAGCAGTACTTC.

The chain is built from TRBV18 and TRBJ1-1; D gene ambiguous. Germline loops: CDR1 KGHSH, CDR2 LQKENI. The length of the CDR3 is 14 residues. V was cut by 3 bases and J by 3 bases, with 11 bases left in between. In DNA form, the CDR3 reads TGTGCCAGCTCACCGAGAGGAACAGACACTGAAGCTTTCTTT. Amino acids: CASSPRGTDTEAFF.

Notes on this clone: An end of the junction does not agree with germline; a read error may underlie this. V usage is TRBV6-5 and J usage is TRBJ1-2; perhaps TRBD1 as D (6 bases). The length of the CDR3 is 12 residues. Germline V gene data show CDR1 as MNHEY and CDR2 as SVGAGI. CDR3 DNA: TGTGCCGGCAGGGGTGCAGGGGTGGGCTACACCTTC. It translates to CAGRGAGVGYTF.

This clone was observed a single time. The chain carries TRBV2 and TRBJ1-1, with no clear D. V was clipped by 7 bases and J by 1 base, with 13 bases between them. This CDR3 has 14 amino acids. Germline V lookup: CDR1 SNHLY, CDR2 FYNNEI. In DNA, the CDR3 is TGTGCCAGCACCAGTGAGTACGGGAACACTGAAGCTTTCTTT. Its protein is CASTSEYGNTEAFF.

The chain recombines TRBV11-1 with TRBJ1-2; the D gene is possibly TRBD1 (6 bases). Germline V CDR1 and CDR2: SGHAT, FQDESV (reference sequence). This CDR3 has 13 residues. V lost 4 bases to trimming and J lost 6 bases, with 12 bases between them. CDR3 region: CASSSTGSNGYTF. The CDR3 bases are TGTGCCAGCAGCTCCACAGGGTCCAATGGCTACACCTTC.